What follows describes a single TCR beta chain. This sample is part of a study of cytomegalovirus exposure and HLA in healthy donors. 13 Jbeta primers and 60 Vbeta primers were used for the PCR. Profiling relied on immunoSEQ multiplex PCR, and the TCRdb table lists in-frame clones only, not all of them. The top ten clones hold just over 1.4% of a sample with tens of thousands of clones, around three quarters of them seen once. This CDR3 contains 10 residues. Trimming stripped 8 bases from V and 7 bases from J, with 9 bases between. CDR1 SNHLY and CDR2 FYNNEI come from the germline V gene. This chain joins TRBV2 and TRBJ2-7; D is unclear. Sequencing input: PBMCs. This clonotype was obtained from a male donor in good health and CMV-seronegative. The chain's CDR3 is CASSGGEQYF. For the CDR3, the DNA is TGTGCCAGCTCGGGTGGGGAGCAGTACTTC.